This TCR beta chain appears in the sequencing data of a study of blood T cell repertoires in COVID-19. This clone appeared a few times. TCRdb's copy holds only in-frame clones and misses some; the assay was immunoSEQ multiplex PCR. The profile covers about 200,000 clones, with 75% to 85% appearing a single time and roughly 13% taken by the ten largest. Germline V gene data show CDR1 as SGHRS and CDR2 as YFSETQ. Trimming pared 0 bases from V and 0 bases from J, leaving 10 bases between. The CDR3 is 15 amino acids. The sequenced sample was peripheral blood. The chain links TRBV5-1 to TRBJ2-7; D is undetermined. The receptor comes from a human donor in a cohort sampled during active COVID-19. CDR3 DNA: TGCGCCAGCAGCTTGGTCTCGGGTTCCTCCTACGAGCAGTACTTC. As protein: CASSLVSGSSYEQYF. Using reference TRBV5-1 and TRBJ2-7 for the parts outside the CDR3, the full variable domain is KAGVTQTPRYLIKTRGQQVTLSCSPISGHRSVSWYQQTPGQGLQFLFEYFSETQRNKGNFPGRFSGRQFSNSRSEMNVSTLELGDSALYLCASSLVSGSSYEQYFGPGTRLTVT.